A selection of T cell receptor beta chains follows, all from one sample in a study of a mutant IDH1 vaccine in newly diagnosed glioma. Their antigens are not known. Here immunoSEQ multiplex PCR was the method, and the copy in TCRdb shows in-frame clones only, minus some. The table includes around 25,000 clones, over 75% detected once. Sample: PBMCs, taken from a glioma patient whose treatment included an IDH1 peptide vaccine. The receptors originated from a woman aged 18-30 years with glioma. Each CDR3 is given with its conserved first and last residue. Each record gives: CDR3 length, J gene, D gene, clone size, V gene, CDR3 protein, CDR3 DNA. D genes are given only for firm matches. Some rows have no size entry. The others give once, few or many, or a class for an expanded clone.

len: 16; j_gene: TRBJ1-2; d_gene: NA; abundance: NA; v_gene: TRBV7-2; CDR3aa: CASSLGAAATSYGYTF; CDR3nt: TGTGCCAGCAGCTTAGGGGCGGCCGCGACCTCTTATGGCTACACCTTC
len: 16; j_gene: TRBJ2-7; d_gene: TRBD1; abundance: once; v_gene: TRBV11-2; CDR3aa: CASSLDRRTGNYEQYF; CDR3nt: TGTGCCAGCAGCTTAGATAGAAGGACAGGGAACTACGAGCAGTACTTC
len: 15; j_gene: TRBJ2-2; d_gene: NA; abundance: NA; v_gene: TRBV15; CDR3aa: CATSRRQGVTGELFF; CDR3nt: TGTGCCACCAGCAGAAGGCAGGGTGTCACCGGGGAGCTGTTTTTT
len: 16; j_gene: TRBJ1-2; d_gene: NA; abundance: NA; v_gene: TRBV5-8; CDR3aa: CASSLGLRPGDNGYTF; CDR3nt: TGTGCCAGCAGCTTGGGCCTCCGACCGGGAGACAATGGCTACACCTTC
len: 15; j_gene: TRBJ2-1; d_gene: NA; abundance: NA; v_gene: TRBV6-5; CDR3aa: CASSQGGPPYNEQFF; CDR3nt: TGTGCCAGCAGTCAAGGGGGGCCTCCCTACAATGAGCAGTTCTTC
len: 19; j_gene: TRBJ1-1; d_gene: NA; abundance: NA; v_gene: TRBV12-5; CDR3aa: CASGLVTDLGRTLNTEAFF; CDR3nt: TGTGCTAGTGGTTTGGTAACGGATTTAGGGAGGACACTGAACACTGAAGCTTTCTTT
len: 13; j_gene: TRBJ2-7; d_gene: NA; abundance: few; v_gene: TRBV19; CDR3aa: CASRGLPEGVQYF; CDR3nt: TGTGCCAGTAGGGGACTCCCAGAAGGTGTGCAGTACTTC
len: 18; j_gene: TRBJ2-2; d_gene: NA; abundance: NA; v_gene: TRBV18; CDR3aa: CASSPPRTGALNTGELFF; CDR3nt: TGTGCCAGCTCACCACCCCGAACGGGGGCCCTCAACACCGGGGAGCTGTTTTTT
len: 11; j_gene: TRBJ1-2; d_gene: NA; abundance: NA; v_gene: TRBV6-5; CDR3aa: CASSHNYGYTF; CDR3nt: TGTGCCAGCAGCCACAACTATGGCTACACCTTC
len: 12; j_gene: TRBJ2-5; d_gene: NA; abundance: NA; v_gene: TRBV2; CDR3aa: CASGWSQETQYF; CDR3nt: TGTGCCAGCGGCTGGTCTCAAGAGACCCAGTACTTC
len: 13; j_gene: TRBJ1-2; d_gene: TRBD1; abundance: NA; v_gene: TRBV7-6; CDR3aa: CASSRQGHYGYTF; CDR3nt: TGTGCCAGCAGCCGACAGGGCCACTATGGCTACACCTTC
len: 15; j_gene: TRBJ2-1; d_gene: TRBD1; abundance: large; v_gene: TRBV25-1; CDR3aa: CASSVGTGVYNEQFF; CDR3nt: TGTGCCAGCAGTGTAGGGACAGGGGTTTACAATGAGCAGTTCTTC
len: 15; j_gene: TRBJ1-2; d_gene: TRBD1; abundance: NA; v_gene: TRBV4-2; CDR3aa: CASSLTDRGRGGYTF; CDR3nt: TGTGCCAGCAGCCTAACAGACAGGGGGCGAGGAGGCTACACCTTC
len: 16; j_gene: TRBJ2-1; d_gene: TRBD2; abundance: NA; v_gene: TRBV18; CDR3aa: CASSLGGLAAYNEQFF; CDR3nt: TGTGCCAGCTCACTAGGGGGACTAGCGGCCTACAATGAGCAGTTCTTC
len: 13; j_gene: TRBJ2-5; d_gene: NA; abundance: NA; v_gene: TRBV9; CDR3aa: CASSESPYETQYF; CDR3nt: TGTGCCAGCAGCGAGAGCCCCTATGAGACCCAGTACTTC
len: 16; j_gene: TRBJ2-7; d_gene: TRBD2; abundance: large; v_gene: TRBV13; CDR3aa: CASSPGTSGGTREQYF; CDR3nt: TGTGCCAGCAGCCCTGGGACTAGCGGGGGGACTAGGGAGCAGTACTTC
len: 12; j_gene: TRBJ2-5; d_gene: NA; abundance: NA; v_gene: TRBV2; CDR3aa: CASSAGAETQYF; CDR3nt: TGTGCCAGCAGTGCAGGGGCAGAGACCCAGTACTTC
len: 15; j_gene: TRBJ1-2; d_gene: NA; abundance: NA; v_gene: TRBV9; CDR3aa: CASSVVTVTNYGYTF; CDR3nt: TGTGCCAGCAGCGTAGTGACGGTTACTAACTATGGCTACACCTTC
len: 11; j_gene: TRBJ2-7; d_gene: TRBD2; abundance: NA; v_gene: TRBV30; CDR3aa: CAWGGEYEQYF; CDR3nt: TGTGCCTGGGGGGGGGAATACGAGCAGTACTTC
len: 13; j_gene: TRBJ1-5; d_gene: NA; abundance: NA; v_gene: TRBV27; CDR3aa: CASRPGSNQPQHF; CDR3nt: TGTGCCAGCAGACCCGGGTCGAATCAGCCCCAGCATTTT
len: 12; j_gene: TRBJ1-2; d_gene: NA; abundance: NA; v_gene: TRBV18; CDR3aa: CASSPIPGGYTF; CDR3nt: TGTGCCAGCTCACCCATCCCTGGCGGCTACACCTTC
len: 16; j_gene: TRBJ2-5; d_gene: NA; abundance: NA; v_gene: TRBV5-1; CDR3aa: CASSSTGTTNGETQYF; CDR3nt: TGCGCCAGCAGCTCTACAGGGACCACCAACGGGGAGACCCAGTACTTC
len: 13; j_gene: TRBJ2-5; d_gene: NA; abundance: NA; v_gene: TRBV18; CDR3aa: CASSPPGTNHQYF; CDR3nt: TGTGCCAGCTCACCACCGGGTACCAACCACCAGTACTTC
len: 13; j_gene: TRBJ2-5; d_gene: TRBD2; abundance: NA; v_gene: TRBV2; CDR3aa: CASNQREGETQYF; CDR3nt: TGTGCCAGCAATCAGCGGGAGGGGGAGACCCAGTACTTC
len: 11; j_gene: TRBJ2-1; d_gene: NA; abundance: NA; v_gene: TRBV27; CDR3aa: CASGRSRGQFF; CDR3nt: TGTGCCAGCGGACGAAGCCGGGGGCAGTTCTTC
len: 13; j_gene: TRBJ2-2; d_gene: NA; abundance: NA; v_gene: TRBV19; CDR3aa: CASRGRPTGELFF; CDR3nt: TGTGCCAGTAGGGGCAGACCCACCGGGGAGCTGTTTTTT
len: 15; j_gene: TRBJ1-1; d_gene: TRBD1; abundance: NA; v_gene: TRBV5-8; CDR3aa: CASSSDRGRSAWAFF; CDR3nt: TGTGCCAGCAGCTCCGACAGGGGGCGATCCGCGTGGGCTTTCTTT
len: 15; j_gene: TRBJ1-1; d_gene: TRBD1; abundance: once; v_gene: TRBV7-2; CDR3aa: CASSPRTGENTEAFF; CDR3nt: TGTGCCAGCAGCCCACGGACAGGGGAGAACACTGAAGCTTTCTTT
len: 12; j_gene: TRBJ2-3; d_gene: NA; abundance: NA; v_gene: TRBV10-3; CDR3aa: CAISEVVDTQYF; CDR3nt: TGTGCCATCAGTGAGGTAGTAGATACGCAGTATTTT
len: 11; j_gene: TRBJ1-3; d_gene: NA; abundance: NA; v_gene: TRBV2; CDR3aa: CASSAGGTIYF; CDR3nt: TGTGCCAGCAGTGCGGGAGGCACCATATATTTT
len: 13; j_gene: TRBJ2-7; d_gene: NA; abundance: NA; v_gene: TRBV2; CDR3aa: CASIRAATYEQYF; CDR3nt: TGTGCCAGCATTCGGGCGGCTACCTACGAGCAGTACTTC
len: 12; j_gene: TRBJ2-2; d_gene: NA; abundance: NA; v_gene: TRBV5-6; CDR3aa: CASSPMAGELFF; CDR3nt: TGTGCCAGCAGCCCTATGGCCGGGGAGCTGTTTTTT
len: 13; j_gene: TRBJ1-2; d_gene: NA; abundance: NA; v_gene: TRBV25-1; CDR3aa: CASSDRAAEGYTF; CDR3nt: TGTGCCAGCAGTGATCGGGCAGCAGAAGGCTACACCTTC
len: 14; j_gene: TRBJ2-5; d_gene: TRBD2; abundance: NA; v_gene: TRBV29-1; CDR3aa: CSVDFAGVRETQYF; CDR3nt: TGCAGCGTTGATTTTGCGGGAGTAAGAGAGACCCAGTACTTC
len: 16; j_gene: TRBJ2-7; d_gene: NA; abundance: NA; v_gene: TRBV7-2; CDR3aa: CASSSPLTLDRYEQYF; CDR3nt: TGTGCCAGCAGCTCTCCCTTAACACTGGACCGCTACGAGCAGTACTTC